The 30 T cell receptor beta chains reported below all come from one sample, sequenced in a study of blood T cell repertoires in COVID-19. Sequencing used immunoSEQ multiplex PCR; TCRdb keeps in-frame clones, though not all of them. The table lists some 290,000 clones, roughly 88% of them singletons. Sequencing was performed on PBMCs or T cells enriched from blood (not recorded which). The source of these receptors is a woman between 35 and 50 years old with acute COVID-19.

With regard to this clone: This may be a read error: a much more frequent sequence differs by one nucleotide. Other nucleotide sequences from this sample produce the same CDR3. This chain connects TRBV30 to TRBJ1-5; TRBD1 aligns across 8 bases. The CDR3 spans 13 residues. Germline values: CDR1 GTSNPN, CDR2 SVGIG (reference sequence). V shed 3 bases and J 5 bases; nucleotides not matched to a gene: 3. CDR3 in DNA: TGTGCCTGGAGCACGACAGGGGATCAGCCCCAGCATTTT. This encodes CAWSTTGDQPQHF.

The rearrangement joins TRBV19 to TRBJ2-1, with D perhaps TRBD1 (6 bases). V gave up 3 bases and J gave up 0 bases, with 9 bases separating them. Germline values: CDR1 LNHDA, CDR2 SQIVND (reference sequence). The CDR3 loop spans 15 amino acids. The CDR3 region is CASSITGFSYNEQFF. As DNA, the CDR3 is TGTGCCAGTAGTATCACAGGGTTCTCCTACAATGAGCAGTTCTTC.

The chain is built from TRBV5-1 and TRBJ1-4; D perhaps matches TRBD1 (5 bases). The CDR3 extends over 14 amino acids. CDR1 is SGHRS, CDR2 YFSETQ, per germline. V lost 4 bases, J lost 10 bases, and 17 bases lay in between. The CDR3 is CASSPERRGGKLFF. CDR3 DNA sequence: TGCGCCAGCAGCCCGGAGAGGCGGGGGGGAAAACTGTTTTTT. Drawing the rest from reference TRBV5-1 and TRBJ1-4, the complete variable domain is KAGVTQTPRYLIKTRGQQVTLSCSPISGHRSVSWYQQTPGQGLQFLFEYFSETQRNKGNFPGRFSGRQFSNSRSEMNVSTLELGDSALYLCASSPERRGGKLFFGSGTQLSVL.

This clone was seen only a few times. This rearrangement joins TRBV5-1 to TRBJ1-2, with TRBD1 matching 11 bases. V trimming: 1 base; J trimming: 6 bases; junction bases outside the gene matches: 5. Germline-derived CDR1 and CDR2 are SGHRS and YFSETQ. The CDR3 has 15 amino acids. The CDR3 spells CASSLPGTGGNGYTF. CDR3 sequence (DNA): TGCGCCAGCAGCTTGCCCGGGACAGGGGGAAATGGCTACACCTTC.

The chain carries TRBV7-2 and TRBJ2-3; 8 bases are a match to TRBD2. The CDR3 spans 15 residues. J lost 10 bases, V lost 3 bases, and 12 bases had no gene match. Germline V gene sequence: CDR1 SGHTA, CDR2 FQGNSA. CDR3 amino acids: CASSFPGLGVNAQYF. The CDR3 DNA follows: TGTGCCAGCAGCTTCCCGGGACTAGGTGTTAATGCGCAGTATTTT.

This sequence joins TRBV4-1 and TRBJ2-1, with D possibly matching TRBD2 (5 bases). Germline values: CDR1 MGHRA, CDR2 YSYEKL. The CDR3 extends over 15 amino acids. Trimming removed 1 base from V and 2 bases from J, with 9 bases in between. CDR3 in amino acids: CASSQGLLTYNEQFF. The CDR3 DNA reads TGCGCCAGCAGCCAAGGACTATTGACCTACAATGAGCAGTTCTTC.

A single count supports this clone. CDR3 DNA: TGCGCCAGCAGCGGACAGGGTATTATTGATGGCTATGGCTACACCTTC. Translating it yields CASSGQGIIDGYGYTF. The V and J genes are TRBV5-1 and TRBJ1-2; 8 bases map to TRBD1. With V trimmed by 4 bases and J by 4 bases, 12 bases remained unmatched. CDR1 and CDR2 (germline): SGHRS, YFSETQ. The CDR3 has 16 residues.

The chain carries TRBV18 and TRBJ2-3, with 8 nucleotides matching TRBD2. Trimming cost V 3 bases and J 7 bases; bases outside gene matches: 6. CDR3 size: 14 residues. Germline values: CDR1 KGHSH, CDR2 LQKENI. The CDR3 loop is CASSPQAGVHTQYF. The CDR3 nucleotides are TGTGCCAGCTCACCTCAAGCGGGGGTACATACGCAGTATTTT. Full variable domain (remainder filled in from reference TRBV18 and TRBJ2-3): NAGVMQNPRHLVRRRGQEARLRCSPMKGHSHVYWYRQLPEEGLKFMVYLQKENIIDESGMPKERFSAEFPKEGPSILRIQQVVRGDSAAYFCASSPQAGVHTQYFGPGTRLTVL.

This chain joins TRBV15 and TRBJ2-5; 8 bases map to TRBD2. Germline assignment: CDR1 LNHNV and CDR2 YYDKDF (reference sequence). The V segment lost 3 bases and the J segment 3 bases; nucleotides outside the gene matches: 6. The CDR3 loop spans 15 amino acids. In DNA, the CDR3 is TGTGCCACCAGCAGGGCCGGGACTAGGAAAGAGACCCAGTACTTC. It translates to CATSRAGTRKETQYF.

This chain links TRBV28 with TRBJ2-1; TRBD2 matches 9 bases. CDR1 MDHEN and CDR2 SYDVKM come from the germline V gene. V gave up 5 bases and J gave up 0 bases; unmatched junction bases: 5. CDR3 length equals 16 residues. The CDR3 nucleotides read TGTGCCAGCAGTCCCGCTAGCGGGGCCTCCTACAATGAGCAGTTCTTC. It specifies CASSPASGASYNEQFF.

The gene calls are TRBV20-1 and TRBJ2-5; D gene unclear. The germline CDR1 and CDR2 sequences are DFQATT and SNEGSKA (reference sequence). The CDR3 has 11 amino acids. V was trimmed by 6 bases and J by 0 bases, leaving 5 bases between them. The CDR3 region is CSAQYQETQYF. The CDR3, as DNA: TGCAGTGCACAGTACCAAGAGACCCAGTACTTC.

The gene calls are TRBV12-3 or TRBV12-4 and TRBJ1-2; D call uncertain. This CDR3 has 13 residues. V lost 3 bases and J 7 bases, leaving 12 bases between the germline ends. The CDR3: CASSLGRFFGYTF. As DNA, the CDR3 is TGTGCCAGCAGTTTGGGCAGGTTCTTTGGCTACACCTTC.

This chain uses TRBV19 with TRBJ2-1; possible D gene TRBD1, 6 bases. Per the germline V gene, CDR1 is LNHDA and CDR2 is SQIVND (reference sequence). Trimming removed 7 bases from V and 5 bases from J, with 18 bases in between. The CDR3 covers 15 residues. The CDR3 sequence is CASNGAGQIDNEQFF. CDR3 coding DNA: TGTGCCAGTAACGGTGCCGGACAGATTGACAATGAGCAGTTCTTC. Based on the CDR3 plus reference TRBV19 and TRBJ2-1, the full variable domain is DGGITQSPKYLFRKEGQNVTLSCEQNLNHDAMYWYRQDPGQGLRLIYYSQIVNDFQKGDIAEGYSVSREKKESFPLTVTSAQKNPTAFYLCASNGAGQIDNEQFFGPGTRLTVL.

The V call is TRBV2, the J call TRBJ1-2, with TRBD1 as a possible D gene (6 bases). V was clipped by 4 bases and J by 4 bases, with 10 bases between them. This CDR3 has 13 residues. CDR1 and CDR2 (germline): SNHLY, FYNNEI. CDR3 sequence: CASSVARGYGYTF. In nucleotides, the CDR3 is TGTGCCAGCAGTGTAGCCAGGGGCTATGGCTACACCTTC.

Notes on this clone: At one end the junction does not follow the germline gene, possibly because of a read error. The genes are TRBV27 and TRBJ1-1, with D unclear. Per germline, CDR1 MNHEY and CDR2 SMNVEV (reference sequence). There are 11 residues in the CDR3. The CDR3 loop reads CASSSPGSAVF. The CDR3 DNA reads TGTGCCAGCAGTTCTCCTGGGAGCGCCGTCTTT.

The chain has TRBV7-9 and TRBJ2-6; D call uncertain. Trimming took 1 base from V and 4 from J, leaving 8 bases between them. The CDR3 has 15 amino acids. CDR1 SEHNR and CDR2 FQNEAQ come from the germline V gene (reference sequence). CDR3 bases: TGTGCCAGCAGCTTAGTCGAGATCGGGGCCAACGTCCTGACTTTC. Amino acids: CASSLVEIGANVLTF.

The rearrangement links TRBV2 to TRBJ2-3; a weak D match, TRBD2 (6 bases). Germline V lookup: CDR1 SNHLY, CDR2 FYNNEI. This CDR3 is 14 amino acids long. Trimming shortened V by 1 base and J by 4 bases, and 9 bases separated the two germline ends. For the CDR3, the DNA is TGTGCCAGCAGTGAAGTCCCGGGGGCAGATACGCAGTATTTT. Translation: CASSEVPGADTQYF.

The V and J genes are TRBV18 and TRBJ1-5; no clear D. The CDR3 covers 13 residues. Trimming pared 1 base from V and 6 bases from J, leaving 7 bases between. Germline V lookup: CDR1 KGHSH, CDR2 LQKENI. The CDR3 is CASSPQGGQPQHF. DNA for the CDR3: TGTGCCAGCTCACCACAGGGAGGTCAGCCCCAGCATTTT.

The genes are TRBV18 and TRBJ1-3; tentatively, D is TRBD1 (6 bases). V was cut by 2 bases and J by 9 bases, with 17 bases left in between. CDR1 and CDR2 (germline): KGHSH, LQKENI. This CDR3 comprises 15 residues. CDR3 sequence reads: CASSPFKGVSSTIYF. CDR3 nucleotide sequence: TGTGCCAGCTCACCATTCAAGGGGGTTAGTTCCACCATATATTTT.

The CDR3 DNA follows: TGTGCCAGTAGTATAGAACCGCTCGGGCAGGGGAATTCACCCCTCCACTTT. It translates to CASSIEPLGQGNSPLHF. The chain has TRBV19 and TRBJ1-6; the D gene is possibly TRBD1 (6 bases). Germline V lookup: CDR1 LNHDA, CDR2 SQIVND (reference sequence). V lost 0 bases to trimming and J lost 7 bases, with 16 bases between them. The CDR3 consists of 17 residues.

J is TRBJ1-5 and V is TRBV6-5; TRBD1 is a possible D gene (5 bases). This CDR3 contains 14 residues. CDR1 and CDR2 (germline): MNHEY, SVGAGI. V shed 0 bases and J shed 7 bases, with 10 bases lying between them. The CDR3 DNA follows: TGTGCCAGCAGTTACTCAGGGGCTTGGCAGCCCCAGCATTTT. Protein product: CASSYSGAWQPQHF.

This chain links TRBV30 with TRBJ2-4; 8 nucleotides align to TRBD1. This CDR3 has 12 residues. With 4 bases clipped from V and 8 bases from J, the junction kept 4 bases outside the gene matches. The V gene's germline CDR1 is GTSNPN and CDR2 SVGIG (reference sequence). CDR3 nucleotide sequence: TGTGCCTGGACAGGGGGCGAGGACATTCAGTACTTC. Translated: CAWTGGEDIQYF.

This chain uses TRBV4-1 with TRBJ2-7; TRBD1 agrees at 7 bases. The trim removed 2 bases at V and 4 bases at J, leaving 8 bases unmatched. Per germline, CDR1 MGHRA and CDR2 YSYEKL. The CDR3 is 15 amino acids. The CDR3 DNA follows: TGCGCCAGCAGCCAACCAACAGGGGCTCCTTACGAGCAGTACTTC. Its protein is CASSQPTGAPYEQYF.

The chain carries TRBV7-9 and TRBJ2-7, with D unclear. Germline CDR1 is SEHNR and CDR2 is FQNEAQ (reference sequence). The CDR3 loop spans 17 amino acids. V was trimmed by 4 bases and J by 2 bases, leaving 21 bases between them. The CDR3 DNA reads TGTGCCAGCAGCTCGACCCCCGGCGAGACAACTCCCTACGAGCAGTACTTC. Translating gives CASSSTPGETTPYEQYF.

V and J are TRBV19 and TRBJ1-1; D unresolved. V was trimmed by 4 bases and J by 4 bases, leaving 13 bases between them. The germline V gene encodes CDR1 LNHDA and CDR2 SQIVND (reference sequence). This CDR3 has 14 amino acids. The CDR3 is CASSKPTWATEAFF. As DNA, the CDR3 is TGTGCCAGTAGTAAGCCGACATGGGCCACTGAAGCTTTCTTT. Drawing the rest from reference TRBV19 and TRBJ1-1, the complete variable domain is DGGITQSPKYLFRKEGQNVTLSCEQNLNHDAMYWYRQDPGQGLRLIYYSQIVNDFQKGDIAEGYSVSREKKESFPLTVTSAQKNPTAFYLCASSKPTWATEAFFGQGTRLTVV.

In this sample, this clone turned up once. The chain combines TRBV3-1 (or the pseudogene TRBV3-2) with TRBJ1-1, with a possible D match to TRBD1 (6 bases). The V end was cut by 4 bases, the J end by 7 bases, with 16 bases between. This CDR3 is 14 amino acids long. The germline V gene encodes CDR1 LGHDT and CDR2 YNNKEL (reference sequence). The CDR3 DNA reads TGTGCCAGCAGCCGATCGACAGGACAGTATGAAGCTTTCTTT. It codes for CASSRSTGQYEAFF.

The CDR3 reads CASMRTGVGYGYTF. The CDR3 DNA sequence: TGTGCCAGTATGAGGACAGGGGTCGGCTATGGCTACACCTTC. J is TRBJ1-2 and V is TRBV19; 9 nucleotides line up with TRBD1. The CDR3 length is 14 residues. CDR1 and CDR2 from the germline V gene are LNHDA and SQIVND (reference sequence). Losses at the gene ends were 7 bases for V and 4 bases for J; bases not matched to a gene: 7.

This chain connects TRBV27 to TRBJ2-5, with TRBD2 identical over 11 bases. Germline values: CDR1 MNHEY, CDR2 SMNVEV (reference sequence). V trimming: 5 bases; J trimming: 2 bases; junction bases outside the gene matches: 13. The CDR3 runs to 18 residues. CDR3 in amino acids: CASSKRLAGTPPQETQYF. CDR3 sequence (DNA): TGTGCCAGCAGTAAAAGACTAGCGGGGACTCCCCCACAAGAGACCCAGTACTTC.

This rearrangement joins TRBV5-8 to TRBJ2-3; D ambiguous. Between the trimmed V and J ends, which lost 0 bases and 4 bases, there was a span of 9 bases. The CDR3 has 14 residues. The germline V gene has CDR1 SGHTS and CDR2 YDEGEE. The CDR3 nucleotides read TGTGCCAGCAGCTTGGGGCCTTTGGCAGATACGCAGTATTTT. It is translated as CASSLGPLADTQYF. The full variable domain, its missing parts supplied by reference TRBV5-8 and TRBJ2-3, is EAGVTQSPTHLIKTRGQQATLRCSPISGHTSVYWYQQALGLGLQFLLWYDEGEERNRGNFPPRFSGRQFPNYSSELNVNALELEDSALYLCASSLGPLADTQYFGPGTRLTVL.

Only one count was recorded for this clone. The chain combines TRBV6-1 with TRBJ2-3; possibly TRBD1 for D (6 bases). Germline V lookup: CDR1 MNHNS, CDR2 SASEGT. V shed 2 bases and J shed 2 bases, with 8 bases lying between them. The CDR3 contains 14 residues. CDR3 sequence reads: CASSETGSTDTQYF. DNA for the CDR3: TGTGCCAGCAGTGAAACAGGGTCCACAGATACGCAGTATTTT.